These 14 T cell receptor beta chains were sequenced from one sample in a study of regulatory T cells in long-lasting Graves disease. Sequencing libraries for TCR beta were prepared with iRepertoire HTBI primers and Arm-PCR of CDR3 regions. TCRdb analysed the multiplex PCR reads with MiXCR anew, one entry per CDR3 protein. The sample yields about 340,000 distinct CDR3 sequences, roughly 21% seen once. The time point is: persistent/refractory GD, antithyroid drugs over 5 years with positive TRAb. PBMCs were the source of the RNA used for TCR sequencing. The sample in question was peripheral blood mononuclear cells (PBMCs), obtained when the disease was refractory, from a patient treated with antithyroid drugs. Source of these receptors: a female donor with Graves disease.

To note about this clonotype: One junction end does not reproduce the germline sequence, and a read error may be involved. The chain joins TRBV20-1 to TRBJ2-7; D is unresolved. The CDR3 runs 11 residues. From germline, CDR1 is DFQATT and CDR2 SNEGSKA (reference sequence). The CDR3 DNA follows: TGCAATGCTAGACGTCTTCCCGAGCAGTACTTC. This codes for CNARRLPEQYF.

CDR3 amino acids: CASGGQGPDEAFF. The CDR3 region has the DNA TGTGCCAGCGGTGGACAGGGTCCTGATGAAGCTTTCTTT. This chain connects TRBV2 to TRBJ1-1, with TRBD1 matching over 8 bases. The trim removed 8 bases at V and 7 bases at J, leaving 9 bases unmatched. Per germline, CDR1 SNHLY and CDR2 FYNNEI. The CDR3 sequence is 13 residues long.

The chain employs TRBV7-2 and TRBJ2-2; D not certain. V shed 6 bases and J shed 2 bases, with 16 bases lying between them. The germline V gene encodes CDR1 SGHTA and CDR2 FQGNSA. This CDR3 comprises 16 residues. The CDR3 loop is CASSLNSGFNTGELFF. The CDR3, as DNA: TGTGCCAGCAGTCTAAACTCAGGTTTCAACACCGGGGAGCTGTTTTTT. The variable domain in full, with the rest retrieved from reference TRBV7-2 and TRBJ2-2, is GAGVSQSPSNKVTEKGKDVELRCDPISGHTALYWYRQSLGQGLEFLIYFQGNSAPDKSGLPSDRFSAERTGGSVSTLTIQRTQQEDSAVYLCASSLNSGFNTGELFFGEGSRLTVL.

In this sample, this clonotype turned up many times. This chain's CDR3 is CASSSHPSLPRGYTF. The CDR3 bases are TGTGCCAGCAGCTCCCATCCGTCCCTTCCGCGGGGCTACACCTTC. This chain joins TRBV7-2 and TRBJ1-2, with D unresolved. V was cut by 4 bases and J by 8 bases, with 20 bases left in between. The length of the CDR3 is 15 residues. Looked up from germline, CDR1 is SGHTA and CDR2 is FQGNSA.

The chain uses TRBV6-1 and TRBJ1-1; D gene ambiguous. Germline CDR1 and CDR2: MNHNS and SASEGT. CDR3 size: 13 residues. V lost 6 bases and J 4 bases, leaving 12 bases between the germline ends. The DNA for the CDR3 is TGTGCCAGCAGGGATCTGGGCCGCACTGAAGCTTTCTTT. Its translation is CASRDLGRTEAFF.

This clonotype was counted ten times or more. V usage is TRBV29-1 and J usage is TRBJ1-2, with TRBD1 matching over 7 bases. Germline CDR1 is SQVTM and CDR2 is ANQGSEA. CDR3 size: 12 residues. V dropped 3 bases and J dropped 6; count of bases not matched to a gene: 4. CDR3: CSVEGTANGYTF. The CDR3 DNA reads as TGCAGCGTTGAGGGGACAGCAAATGGCTACACCTTC.

CDR3 DNA sequence: TGTGCCAGCAGTTACTCACTCGGGGACAGGGACTATGGCTACACCTTC. Its translation: CASSYSLGDRDYGYTF. The chain joins TRBV6-9 to TRBJ1-2; TRBD1 aligns across 9 bases. The V and J ends lost 3 bases and 3 bases, in that order; junction bases with no gene match: 8. Germline loops: CDR1 MNHGY, CDR2 SVAAGI. This CDR3 spans 16 amino acids.

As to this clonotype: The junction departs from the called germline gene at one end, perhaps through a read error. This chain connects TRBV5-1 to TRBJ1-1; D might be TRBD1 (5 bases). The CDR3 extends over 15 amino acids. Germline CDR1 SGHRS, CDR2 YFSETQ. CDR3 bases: TGCGCCGGCAGCAGCCACACCTCGAGGGGCACTGAAGCTTTCTTT. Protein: CAGSSHTSRGTEAFF.

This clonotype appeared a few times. CDR3 residues: CAWSVGGGRSYNSPLHF. The CDR3 region has the DNA TGTGCCTGGAGTGTGGGAGGGGGACGCTCCTATAATTCACCCCTCCACTTT. The gene calls are TRBV30 and TRBJ1-6; D may be TRBD1 (6 bases). The germline CDR1 and CDR2 sequences are GTSNPN and SVGIG (reference sequence). The CDR3 totals 17 residues. V lost 0 bases, J lost 0 bases, and 12 bases lay in between.

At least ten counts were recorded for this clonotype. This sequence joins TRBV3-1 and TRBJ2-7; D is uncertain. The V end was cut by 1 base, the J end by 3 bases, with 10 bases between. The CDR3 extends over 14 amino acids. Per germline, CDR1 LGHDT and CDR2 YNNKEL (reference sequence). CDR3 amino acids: CASSQGTDHYEQYF. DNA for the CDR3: TGTGCCAGCAGCCAAGGGACGGACCACTACGAGCAGTACTTC.

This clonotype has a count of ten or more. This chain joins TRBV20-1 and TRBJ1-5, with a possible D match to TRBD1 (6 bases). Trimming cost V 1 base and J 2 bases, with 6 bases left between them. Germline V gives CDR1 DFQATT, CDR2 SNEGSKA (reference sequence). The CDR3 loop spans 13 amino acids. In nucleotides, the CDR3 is TGCAGTGCTAGAGGACAGGGCAATCAGCCCCAGCATTTT. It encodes CSARGQGNQPQHF.

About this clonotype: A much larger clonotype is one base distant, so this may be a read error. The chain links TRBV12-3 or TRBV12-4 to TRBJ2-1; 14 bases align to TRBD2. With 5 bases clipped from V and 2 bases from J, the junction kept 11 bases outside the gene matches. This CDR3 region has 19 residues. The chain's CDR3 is CASSPPTSGRAGPYNEQFF. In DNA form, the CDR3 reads TGTGCCAGCAGTCCACCGACTAGCGGGAGGGCTGGCCCCTACAATGAGCAGTTCTTC.

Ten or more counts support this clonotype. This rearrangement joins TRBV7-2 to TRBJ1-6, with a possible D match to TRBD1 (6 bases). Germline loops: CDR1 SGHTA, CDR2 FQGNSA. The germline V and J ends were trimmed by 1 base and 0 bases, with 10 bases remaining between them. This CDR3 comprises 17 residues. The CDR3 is CASSLVQGSSYNSPLHF. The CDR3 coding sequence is TGTGCCAGCAGCTTAGTTCAGGGGAGCTCCTATAATTCACCCCTCCACTTT.

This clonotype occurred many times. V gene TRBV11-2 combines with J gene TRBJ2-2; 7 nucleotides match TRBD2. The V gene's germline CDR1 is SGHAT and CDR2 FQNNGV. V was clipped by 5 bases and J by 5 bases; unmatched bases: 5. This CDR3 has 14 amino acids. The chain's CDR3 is CASSREGQTGELFF. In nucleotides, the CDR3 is TGTGCCAGCAGCAGGGAGGGCCAGACCGGGGAGCTGTTTTTT.